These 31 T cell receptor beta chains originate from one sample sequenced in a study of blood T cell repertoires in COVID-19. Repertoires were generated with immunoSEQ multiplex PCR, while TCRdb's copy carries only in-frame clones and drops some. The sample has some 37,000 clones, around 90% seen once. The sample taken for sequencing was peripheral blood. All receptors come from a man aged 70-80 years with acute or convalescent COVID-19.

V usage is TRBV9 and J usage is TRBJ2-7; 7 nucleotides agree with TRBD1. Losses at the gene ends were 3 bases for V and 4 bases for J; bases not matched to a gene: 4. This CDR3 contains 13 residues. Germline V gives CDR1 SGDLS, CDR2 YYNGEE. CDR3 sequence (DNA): TGTGCCAGCAGCGAGGGCAGGGGGTACGAGCAGTACTTC. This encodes CASSEGRGYEQYF. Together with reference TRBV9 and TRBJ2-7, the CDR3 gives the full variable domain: DSGVTQTPKHLITATGQRVTLRCSPRSGDLSVYWYQQSLDQGLQFLIQYYNGEERAKGNILERFSAQQFPDLHSELNLSSLELGDSALYFCASSEGRGYEQYFGPGTRLTVT.

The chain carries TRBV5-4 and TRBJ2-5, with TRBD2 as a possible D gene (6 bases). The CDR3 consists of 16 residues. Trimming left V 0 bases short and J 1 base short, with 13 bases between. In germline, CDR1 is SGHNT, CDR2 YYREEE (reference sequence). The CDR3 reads CASSLAQRVSQETQYF. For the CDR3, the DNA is TGTGCCAGCAGCTTGGCCCAGCGGGTATCCCAAGAGACCCAGTACTTC.

The CDR3 protein is CASFQAYYGYTF. The CDR3 nucleotides are TGTGCCAGCTTTCAGGCTTACTATGGCTACACCTTC. The chain uses TRBV28 and TRBJ1-2; no clear D gene. With 8 bases removed from V and 3 bases from J, the gap between germline ends came to 10 bases. The germline CDR1 and CDR2 sequences are MDHEN and SYDVKM. This CDR3 is 12 amino acids long.

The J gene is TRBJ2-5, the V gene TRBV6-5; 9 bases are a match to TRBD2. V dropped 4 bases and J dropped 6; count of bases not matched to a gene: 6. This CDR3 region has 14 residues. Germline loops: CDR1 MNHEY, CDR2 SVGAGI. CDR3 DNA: TGTGCCAGCAGTTCCGCGGGAGGGCCGAAGACCCAGTACTTC. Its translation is CASSSAGGPKTQYF.

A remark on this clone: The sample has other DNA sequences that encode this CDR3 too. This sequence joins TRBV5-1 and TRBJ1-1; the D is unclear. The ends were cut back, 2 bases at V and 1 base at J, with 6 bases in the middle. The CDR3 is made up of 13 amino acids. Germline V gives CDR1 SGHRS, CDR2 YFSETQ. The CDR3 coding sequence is TGCGCCAGCAGCTTAGCGGGGAACACTGAAGCTTTCTTT. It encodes CASSLAGNTEAFF.

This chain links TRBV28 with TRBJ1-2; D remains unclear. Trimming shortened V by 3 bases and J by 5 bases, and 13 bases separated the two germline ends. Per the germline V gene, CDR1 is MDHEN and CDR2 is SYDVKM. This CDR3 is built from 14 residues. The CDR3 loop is CASSFLEQRYGYTF. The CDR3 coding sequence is TGTGCCAGCAGTTTCCTTGAACAGCGGTATGGCTACACCTTC.

The CDR3 nucleotides are TGTGCCTCCGCCGGGACTAGCGGGAGGGGAACTGGCACAGATACGCAGTATTTT. Amino acids: CASAGTSGRGTGTDTQYF. The chain links TRBV27 to TRBJ2-3; TRBD2 aligns across 16 bases. Germline CDR1 and CDR2: MNHEY and SMNVEV (reference sequence). The V and J ends lost 11 bases and 1 base, in that order; junction bases with no gene match: 12. This CDR3 comprises 18 residues.

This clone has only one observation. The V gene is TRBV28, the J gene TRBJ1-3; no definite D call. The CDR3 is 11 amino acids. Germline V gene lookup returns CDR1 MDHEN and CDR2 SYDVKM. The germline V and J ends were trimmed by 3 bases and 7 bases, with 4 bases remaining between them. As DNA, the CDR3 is TGTGCCAGCAGTTTGCGTAACACCATATATTTT. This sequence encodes CASSLRNTIYF.

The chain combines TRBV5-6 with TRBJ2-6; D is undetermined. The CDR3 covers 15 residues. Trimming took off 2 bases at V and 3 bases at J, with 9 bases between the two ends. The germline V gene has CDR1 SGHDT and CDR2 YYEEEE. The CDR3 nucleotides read TGTGCCAGCAGCTTTGAGGAAAATGGGGCCAACGTCCTGACTTTC. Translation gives CASSFEENGANVLTF.

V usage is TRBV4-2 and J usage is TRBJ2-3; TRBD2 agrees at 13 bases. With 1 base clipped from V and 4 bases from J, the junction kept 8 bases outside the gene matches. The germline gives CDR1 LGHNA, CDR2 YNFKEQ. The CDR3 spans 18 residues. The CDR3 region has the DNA TGTGCCAGCAGCCAAGTACCCCCGGGACTAGCGGGACCAGATACGCAGTATTTT. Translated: CASSQVPPGLAGPDTQYF.

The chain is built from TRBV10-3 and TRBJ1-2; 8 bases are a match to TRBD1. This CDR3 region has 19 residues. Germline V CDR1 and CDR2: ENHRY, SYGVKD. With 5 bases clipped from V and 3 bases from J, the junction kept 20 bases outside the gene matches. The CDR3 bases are TGTGCCATCAGTTCCTACCCTGGACAGGGAGGGACTGGGGACTATGGCTACACCTTC. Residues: CAISSYPGQGGTGDYGYTF.

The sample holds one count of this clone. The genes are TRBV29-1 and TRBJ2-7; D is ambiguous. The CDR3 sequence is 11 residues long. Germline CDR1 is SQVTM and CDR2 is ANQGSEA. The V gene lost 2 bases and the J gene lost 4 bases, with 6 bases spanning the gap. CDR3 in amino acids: CSVESSYEQYF. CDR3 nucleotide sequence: TGCAGCGTTGAATCTTCGTACGAGCAGTACTTC.

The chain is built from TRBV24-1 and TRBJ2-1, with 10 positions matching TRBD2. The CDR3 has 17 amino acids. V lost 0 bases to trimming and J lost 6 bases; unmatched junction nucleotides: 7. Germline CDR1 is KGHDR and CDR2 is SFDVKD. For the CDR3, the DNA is TGTGCCACCAGTGATTTGAAAAGCGGGAGGGCCCTCAATGAGCAGTTCTTC. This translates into CATSDLKSGRALNEQFF.

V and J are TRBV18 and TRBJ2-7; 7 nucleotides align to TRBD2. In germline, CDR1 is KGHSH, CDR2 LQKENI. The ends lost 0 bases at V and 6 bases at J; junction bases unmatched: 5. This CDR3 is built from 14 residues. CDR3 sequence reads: CASSPPAGAVEQYF. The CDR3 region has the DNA TGTGCCAGCTCACCACCGGCGGGAGCGGTCGAGCAGTACTTC.

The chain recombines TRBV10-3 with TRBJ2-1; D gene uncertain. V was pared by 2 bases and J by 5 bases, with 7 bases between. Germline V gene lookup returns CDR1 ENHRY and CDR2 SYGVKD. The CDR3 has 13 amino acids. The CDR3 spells CAISETRDNEQFF. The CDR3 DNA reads TGTGCCATCAGTGAGACGAGAGACAATGAGCAGTTCTTC.

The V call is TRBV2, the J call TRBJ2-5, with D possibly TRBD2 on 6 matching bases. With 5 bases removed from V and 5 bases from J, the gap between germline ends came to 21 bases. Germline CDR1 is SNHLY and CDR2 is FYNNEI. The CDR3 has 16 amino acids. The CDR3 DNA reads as TGTGCCAGCAGTTCTTTCGGGACTGGGGTTCAGGAGACCCAGTACTTC. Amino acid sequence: CASSSFGTGVQETQYF.

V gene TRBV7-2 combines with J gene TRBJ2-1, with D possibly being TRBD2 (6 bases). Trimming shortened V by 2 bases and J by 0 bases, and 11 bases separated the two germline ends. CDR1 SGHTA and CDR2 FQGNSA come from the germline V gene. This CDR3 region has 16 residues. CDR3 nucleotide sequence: TGTGCCAGCAGCTTAATGGCGGGAACCTCCTACAATGAGCAGTTCTTC. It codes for CASSLMAGTSYNEQFF.

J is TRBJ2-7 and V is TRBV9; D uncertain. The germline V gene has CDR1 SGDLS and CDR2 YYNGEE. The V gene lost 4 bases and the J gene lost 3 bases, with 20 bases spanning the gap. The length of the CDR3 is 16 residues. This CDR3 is CASSPNWASSVYEQYF. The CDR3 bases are TGTGCCAGCAGCCCCAACTGGGCGTCCTCGGTCTACGAGCAGTACTTC.

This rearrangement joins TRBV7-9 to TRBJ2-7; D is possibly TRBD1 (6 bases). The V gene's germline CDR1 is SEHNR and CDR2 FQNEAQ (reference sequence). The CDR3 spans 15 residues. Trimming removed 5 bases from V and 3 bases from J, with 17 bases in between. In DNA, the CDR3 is TGTGCCAGCAGCCATTCAGAGGACAGAGTCTACGAGCAGTACTTC. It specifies CASSHSEDRVYEQYF.

The CDR3 reads CASSKVSRGNTGELFF. CDR3 bases: TGTGCCAGCAGCAAAGTTAGTCGGGGAAACACCGGGGAGCTGTTTTTT. The J gene is TRBJ2-2, the V gene TRBV21-1; the DNA was not compared with TRBD2, the D call given in the table. TRBV21-1 is a listed pseudogene. The CDR3 length is 16 residues.

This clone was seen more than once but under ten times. The CDR3 nucleotides are TGTGCCAGCAGCTTAGGTTTAGAGAACACTGAAGCTTTCTTT. Residues: CASSLGLENTEAFF. This chain links TRBV7-9 with TRBJ1-1; D remains ambiguous. V was trimmed by 1 base and J by 1 base, leaving 7 bases between them. The germline V gene has CDR1 SEHNR and CDR2 FQNEAQ (reference sequence). The CDR3 is 14 amino acids.

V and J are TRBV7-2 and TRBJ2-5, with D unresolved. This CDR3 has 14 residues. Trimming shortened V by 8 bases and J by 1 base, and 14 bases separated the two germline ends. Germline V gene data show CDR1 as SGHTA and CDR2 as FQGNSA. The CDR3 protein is CASVDPTRQETQYF. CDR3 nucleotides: TGTGCCAGCGTAGACCCGACACGCCAAGAGACCCAGTACTTC.

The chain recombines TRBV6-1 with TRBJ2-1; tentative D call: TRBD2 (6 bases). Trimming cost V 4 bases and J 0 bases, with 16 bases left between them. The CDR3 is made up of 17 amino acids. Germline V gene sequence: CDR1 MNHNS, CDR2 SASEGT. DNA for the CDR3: TGTGCCAGCAGTGCCACGGGAGCGGGTTCCTCCTACAATGAGCAGTTCTTC. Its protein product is CASSATGAGSSYNEQFF.

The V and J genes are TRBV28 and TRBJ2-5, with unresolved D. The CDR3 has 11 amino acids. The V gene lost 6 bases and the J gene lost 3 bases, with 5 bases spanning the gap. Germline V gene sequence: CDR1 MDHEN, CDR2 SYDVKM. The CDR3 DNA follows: TGTGCCAGCAGCCAAAAAGAGACCCAGTACTTC. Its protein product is CASSQKETQYF.

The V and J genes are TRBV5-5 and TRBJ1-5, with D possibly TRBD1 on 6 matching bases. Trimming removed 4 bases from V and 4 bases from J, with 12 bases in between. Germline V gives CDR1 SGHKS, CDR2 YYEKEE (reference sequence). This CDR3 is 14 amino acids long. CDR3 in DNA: TGTGCCAGCAGCACCGGACAGAGGAATCAGCCCCAGCATTTT. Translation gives CASSTGQRNQPQHF.

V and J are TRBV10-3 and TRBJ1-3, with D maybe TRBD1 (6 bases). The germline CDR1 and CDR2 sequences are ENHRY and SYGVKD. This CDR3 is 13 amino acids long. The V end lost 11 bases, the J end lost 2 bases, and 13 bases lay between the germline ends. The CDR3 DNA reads TGTGCCGTACGACAGGAGACTGGAAACACCATATATTTT. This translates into CAVRQETGNTIYF.

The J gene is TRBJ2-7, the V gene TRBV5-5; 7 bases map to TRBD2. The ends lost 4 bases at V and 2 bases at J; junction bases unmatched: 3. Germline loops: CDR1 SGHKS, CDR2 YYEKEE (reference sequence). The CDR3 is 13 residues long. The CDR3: CASSTGRAYEQYF. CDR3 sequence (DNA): TGTGCCAGCAGCACGGGGAGGGCCTACGAGCAGTACTTC.

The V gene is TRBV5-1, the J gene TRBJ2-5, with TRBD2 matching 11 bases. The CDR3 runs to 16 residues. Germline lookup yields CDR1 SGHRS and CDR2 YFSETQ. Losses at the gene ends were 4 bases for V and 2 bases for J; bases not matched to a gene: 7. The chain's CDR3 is CASSLAGTSGQETQYF. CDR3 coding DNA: TGCGCCAGCAGCCTCGCCGGGACTAGCGGTCAAGAGACCCAGTACTTC.

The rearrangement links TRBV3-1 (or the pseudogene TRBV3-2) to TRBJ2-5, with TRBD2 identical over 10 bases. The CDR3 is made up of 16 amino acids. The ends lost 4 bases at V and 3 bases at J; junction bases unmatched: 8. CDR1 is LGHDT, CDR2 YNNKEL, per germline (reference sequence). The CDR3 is CASSPRSGRAEETQYF. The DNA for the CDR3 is TGTGCCAGCAGCCCCCGAAGCGGGAGGGCCGAAGAGACCCAGTACTTC.

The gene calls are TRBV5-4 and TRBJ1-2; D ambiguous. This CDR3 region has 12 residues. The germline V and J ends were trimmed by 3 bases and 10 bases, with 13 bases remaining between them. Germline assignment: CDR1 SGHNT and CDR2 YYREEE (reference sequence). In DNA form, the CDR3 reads TGTGCCAGCAGCTCGAGGGCTGAAGACTACACCTTC. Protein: CASSSRAEDYTF.

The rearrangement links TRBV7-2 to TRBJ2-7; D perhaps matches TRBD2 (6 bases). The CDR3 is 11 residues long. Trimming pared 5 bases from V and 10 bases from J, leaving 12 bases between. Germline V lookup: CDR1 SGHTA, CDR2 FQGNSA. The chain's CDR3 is CASSRGGPQYF. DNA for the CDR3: TGTGCCAGCAGCCGAGGAGGGCCTCAGTACTTC.